The 24 T cell receptor beta chains in this list originate from one sample, sequenced in a study of blood T cell repertoires in COVID-19 (dated by TCRdb to the early 2020s). The library was built by means of the immunoSEQ multiplex PCR assay. The table comes from immuneACCESS by way of TCRdb, which keeps in-frame sequences with V and J called. Part of the clones is missing from these tables; in studies checked, under half for an unresolved V gene and the rest for unknown reasons. Counted in this sample were about 170,000 clones; around 86% of them appeared once. Of the sample, approximately 6.5% falls within the top ten clones. The sequencing input was peripheral blood. These receptors originate from a woman of 80 years or more in a cohort sampled during active or convalescent COVID-19.

The chain links TRBV5-1 to TRBJ1-1; a possible D gene is TRBD1 (6 bases). Germline V CDR1 and CDR2: SGHRS, YFSETQ. The CDR3 sequence is 16 residues long. Trimming cost V 3 bases and J 4 bases, with 19 bases left between them. CDR3 in amino acids: CASSSGYRAGGTEAFF. In DNA, the CDR3 is TGCGCCAGCAGCTCCGGGTACAGGGCGGGTGGCACTGAAGCTTTCTTT.

The chain employs TRBV5-1 and TRBJ1-1, with D possibly being TRBD1 (6 bases). V was shortened by 5 bases and J by 4 bases, with 9 bases between the two germline ends. Germline CDR1 and CDR2: SGHRS and YFSETQ. The CDR3 runs to 12 residues. The CDR3 protein is CASSRGGTEAFF. CDR3 in DNA: TGCGCCAGCAGTAGAGGGGGCACTGAAGCTTTCTTT. Looking up the rest from reference TRBV5-1 and TRBJ1-1 gives the full variable domain: KAGVTQTPRYLIKTRGQQVTLSCSPISGHRSVSWYQQTPGQGLQFLFEYFSETQRNKGNFPGRFSGRQFSNSRSEMNVSTLELGDSALYLCASSRGGTEAFFGQGTRLTVV.

The chain links TRBV11-2 to TRBJ2-2; no clear D. The germline gives CDR1 SGHAT, CDR2 FQNNGV. CDR3 length: 15 amino acids. The ends were cut back, 2 bases at V and 4 bases at J, with 11 bases in the middle. The CDR3 region has the DNA TGTGCCAGCAGCTTATCGTGGCAGGCCACCGGGGAGCTGTTTTTT. Amino acid sequence: CASSLSWQATGELFF. Combining the CDR3 with reference TRBV11-2 and TRBJ2-2 gives the whole variable domain EAGVAQSPRYKIIEKRQSVAFWCNPISGHATLYWYQQILGQGPKLLIQFQNNGVVDDSQLPKDRFSAERLKGVDSTLKIQPAKLEDSAVYLCASSLSWQATGELFFGEGSRLTVL.

The chain is built from TRBV24-1 and TRBJ2-2, with D possibly TRBD1 on 5 matching bases. There are 16 residues in the CDR3. V lost 1 base and J 4 bases, leaving 12 bases between the germline ends. Per germline, CDR1 KGHDR and CDR2 SFDVKD. In DNA, the CDR3 is TGTGCCACCAGTGATTTCGGGCAGGGTGCCACCGGGGAGCTGTTTTTT. Translating gives CATSDFGQGATGELFF.

Written as DNA, the CDR3 is TGTGCCAGCAGCTCCGGGACAACCCCTGTAACCTCCTACAATGAGCAGTTCTTC. Translated: CASSSGTTPVTSYNEQFF. The genes are TRBV7-2 and TRBJ2-1; weak D call: TRBD1 (6 bases). The CDR3 spans 18 residues. V was pared by 4 bases and J by 0 bases, with 19 bases between. Germline assignment: CDR1 SGHTA and CDR2 FQGNSA.

The DNA of the CDR3 is TGTGCCAGCTCCGTAGACAGGGGGATTTACGAGCAGTACTTC. Encoded protein: CASSVDRGIYEQYF. This chain connects TRBV18 to TRBJ2-7, with 9 bases aligning to TRBD1. CDR1 and CDR2 from the germline V gene are KGHSH and LQKENI. With 6 bases clipped from V and 4 bases from J, the junction kept 7 bases outside the gene matches. This CDR3 comprises 14 residues.

The J gene is TRBJ1-2, the V gene TRBV7-2; the D gene is possibly TRBD1 (5 bases). The CDR3 totals 12 residues. Trimming removed 0 bases from V and 12 bases from J, with 11 bases in between. The germline V gene encodes CDR1 SGHTA and CDR2 FQGNSA. CDR3 nucleotides: TGTGCCAGCAGCTTAGCTCGGGGGATAGACACCTTC. It yields the protein CASSLARGIDTF.

The rearrangement links TRBV29-1 to TRBJ2-5; 9 bases map to TRBD2. The CDR3 covers 17 residues. Germline CDR1 reads SQVTM; CDR2 reads ANQGSEA. J gave up 8 bases and V 1 base, and 17 bases lay outside the gene matches. CDR3: CSVEGGGAGGLQATQYF. As DNA, the CDR3 is TGCAGCGTTGAAGGGGGTGGAGCGGGGGGCCTCCAGGCAACCCAGTACTTC.

This clone appeared a few times. The J gene is TRBJ2-7, the V gene TRBV18; perhaps TRBD1 as D (5 bases). Trimming stripped 3 bases from V and 6 bases from J, with 15 bases between. CDR1 and CDR2 (germline): KGHSH, LQKENI. The CDR3 consists of 14 residues. The CDR3 sequence is CASSPPGPSAEQYF. The CDR3 coding sequence is TGTGCCAGCTCACCTCCAGGGCCCAGCGCCGAGCAGTACTTC.

This chain links TRBV24-1 with TRBJ1-3, with D possibly being TRBD1 (5 bases). Germline V gene data show CDR1 as KGHDR and CDR2 as SFDVKD. Trimming removed 4 bases from V and 1 base from J, with 10 bases in between. The CDR3 has 15 residues. The CDR3 DNA is TGTGCCACCAGTGACCCTGGGACTTCTGGAAACACCATATATTTT. This codes for CATSDPGTSGNTIYF.

The chain carries TRBV27 and TRBJ2-2; 7 positions match TRBD2. The CDR3 covers 15 residues. The germline V gene encodes CDR1 MNHEY and CDR2 SMNVEV (reference sequence). Losses at the gene ends were 2 bases for V and 5 bases for J; bases not matched to a gene: 5. The CDR3 nucleotides read TGTGCCAGCAGTTTACGACTAGCTGGGACCGGGGAGCTGTTTTTT. It translates to CASSLRLAGTGELFF.

V and J are TRBV11-2 and TRBJ1-2; D ambiguous. The CDR3 consists of 16 residues. CDR1 is SGHAT and CDR2 is FQNNGV in the germline V gene. The germline V and J ends were trimmed by 2 bases and 2 bases, with 15 bases remaining between them. As DNA, the CDR3 is TGTGCCAGCAGCTTAAGGTCGGCAGGCTCAAACTATGGCTACACCTTC. This sequence encodes CASSLRSAGSNYGYTF.

V usage is TRBV14 and J usage is TRBJ2-7, with D possibly matching TRBD1 (5 bases). Germline values: CDR1 SGHDN, CDR2 FVKESK. The CDR3 spans 13 residues. The V end was cut by 2 bases, the J end by 6 bases, with 11 bases between. This CDR3 is CASSQHTGVEQYF. CDR3 coding DNA: TGTGCCAGCAGCCAACACACAGGAGTCGAGCAGTACTTC.

This rearrangement joins TRBV11-2 to TRBJ2-5; maybe TRBD2 (7 bases). The germline V and J ends were trimmed by 6 bases and 5 bases, with 16 bases remaining between them. Per the germline V gene, CDR1 is SGHAT and CDR2 is FQNNGV. The CDR3 spans 14 residues. This CDR3 is CASSFSAGAETQYF. The CDR3, as DNA: TGTGCCAGCAGTTTTAGCGCGGGGGCGGAGACCCAGTACTTC. The full variable domain, rest sourced from reference TRBV11-2 and TRBJ2-5, is EAGVAQSPRYKIIEKRQSVAFWCNPISGHATLYWYQQILGQGPKLLIQFQNNGVVDDSQLPKDRFSAERLKGVDSTLKIQPAKLEDSAVYLCASSFSAGAETQYFGPGTRLLVL.

A single count supports this clone. The chain combines TRBV7-8 with TRBJ2-1, with D possibly TRBD2 on 6 matching bases. Per the germline V gene, CDR1 is SGHVS and CDR2 is FQNEAQ. CDR3 length: 17 residues. Trimming left V 4 bases short and J 8 bases short, with 24 bases between. CDR3: CASSSGDSPMRAYEQFF. CDR3 in DNA: TGTGCCAGCAGCTCTGGGGACTCCCCAATGAGGGCCTATGAGCAGTTCTTC.

The sample holds a few counts of this clone. This chain uses TRBV10-3 with TRBJ1-3, with D perhaps TRBD1 (5 bases). With 7 bases removed from V and 0 bases from J, the gap between germline ends came to 13 bases. The CDR3 extends over 15 amino acids. Per the germline V gene, CDR1 is ENHRY and CDR2 is SYGVKD. The CDR3 loop is CAITTQGSSGNTIYF. The CDR3 DNA is TGTGCCATCACAACGCAGGGATCCTCTGGAAACACCATATATTTT.

To note about this clone: The same CDR3 also results from other DNA sequences found in this sample. CDR3 protein: CASSQDRDQPQHF. As DNA, the CDR3 is TGTGCCAGCAGCCAAGACAGGGATCAGCCCCAGCATTTT. The chain combines TRBV3-1 (or the pseudogene TRBV3-2) with TRBJ1-5, with D possibly being TRBD1 (5 bases). This CDR3 is built from 13 residues. Trimming left V 0 bases short and J 5 bases short, with 5 bases between. CDR1 and CDR2 from the germline V gene are LGHDT and YNNKEL (reference sequence).

The chain has TRBV3-1 (or the pseudogene TRBV3-2) and TRBJ2-3, with 11 bases aligning to TRBD2. The CDR3 has 17 residues. Trimming cost V 4 bases and J 4 bases; bases outside gene matches: 10. The germline CDR1 and CDR2 sequences are LGHDT and YNNKEL (reference sequence). The CDR3, as DNA: TGTGCCAGCAGCCTGCGAGGTAGCGGGGGGGCTGCAGATACGCAGTATTTT. The encoded protein is CASSLRGSGGAADTQYF.

The chain employs TRBV18 and TRBJ1-2; D call uncertain. Germline lookup yields CDR1 KGHSH and CDR2 LQKENI. CDR3 size: 14 residues. V was cut by 3 bases and J by 2 bases, with 10 bases left in between. The CDR3 nucleotides are TGTGCCAGCTCACCTACAGAAAAGAACTATGGCTACACCTTC. As protein: CASSPTEKNYGYTF.

The rearrangement links TRBV6-4 to TRBJ2-3; D may be TRBD2 (7 bases). CDR3 length: 13 amino acids. V dropped 6 bases and J dropped 4 bases, with 11 bases sitting between them. The germline V gene has CDR1 MRHNA and CDR2 SNTAGT. The CDR3, as DNA: TGTGCCAGCAGCCGGGGGGCAGCAGATACGCAGTATTTT. Residues: CASSRGAADTQYF.

This chain links TRBV7-2 with TRBJ1-1; D possibly corresponds to TRBD1 (6 bases). CDR3 length: 14 amino acids. V gave up 1 base and J gave up 3 bases, with 9 bases separating them. CDR1 SGHTA and CDR2 FQGNSA come from the germline V gene. CDR3 sequence (DNA): TGTGCCAGCAGCTTAGACAGGGTGGACACTGAAGCTTTCTTT. Translated, it gives CASSLDRVDTEAFF.

The gene calls are TRBV12-5 and TRBJ2-3, with TRBD1 matching over 8 bases. The V and J ends lost 6 bases and 4 bases, in that order; junction bases with no gene match: 9. CDR3 length: 15 amino acids. Germline V lookup: CDR1 LGHNT, CDR2 FRNRAP. The CDR3 DNA follows: TGTGCTAGTGGGATGGGGCGACAGGGGTCAGATACGCAGTATTTT. It is translated as CASGMGRQGSDTQYF.

The chain uses TRBV1 and TRBJ2-1; the table's D call of TRBD1 was not tested on the DNA. TRBV1 is labeled a pseudogene. The CDR3 totals 18 residues. The CDR3 loop reads CTSSQDPLTGGRYNEQFF. As DNA, the CDR3 is TGCACCAGCAGCCAAGATCCCTTAACAGGGGGTCGCTACAATGAGCAGTTCTTC.

This chain uses TRBV7-9 with TRBJ2-5, with 7 bases lining up with TRBD2. The CDR3 loop spans 13 amino acids. Germline trimming cut 8 bases from V and 2 bases from J; bases unmatched to any gene: 5. CDR1 and CDR2 (germline): SEHNR, FQNEAQ (reference sequence). The CDR3 coding sequence is TGTGCCAGCGGGACGGGGGGACAAGAGACCCAGTACTTC. Encoded protein: CASGTGGQETQYF. Based on the CDR3 plus reference TRBV7-9 and TRBJ2-5, the full variable domain is DTGVSQNPRHKITKRGQNVTFRCDPISEHNRLYWYRQTLGQGPEFLTYFQNEAQLEKSRLLSDRFSAERPKGSFSTLEIQRTEQGDSAMYLCASGTGGQETQYFGPGTRLLVL.